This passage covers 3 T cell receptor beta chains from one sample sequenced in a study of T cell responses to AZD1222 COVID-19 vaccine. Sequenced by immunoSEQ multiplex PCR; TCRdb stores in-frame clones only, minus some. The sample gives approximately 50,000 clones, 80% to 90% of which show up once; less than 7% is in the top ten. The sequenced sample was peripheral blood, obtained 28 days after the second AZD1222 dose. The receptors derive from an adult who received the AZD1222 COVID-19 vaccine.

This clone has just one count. The CDR3 sequence is CASSLHQGQGSGELFF. The CDR3, as DNA: TGTGCCAGCAGCTTACACCAGGGACAGGGTAGCGGGGAGCTGTTTTTT. The chain links TRBV7-8 to TRBJ2-2, with TRBD1 identical over 9 bases. J gave up 7 bases and V 2 bases, and 8 bases lay outside the gene matches. CDR3 length: 16 amino acids. Germline CDR1 SGHVS, CDR2 FQNEAQ.

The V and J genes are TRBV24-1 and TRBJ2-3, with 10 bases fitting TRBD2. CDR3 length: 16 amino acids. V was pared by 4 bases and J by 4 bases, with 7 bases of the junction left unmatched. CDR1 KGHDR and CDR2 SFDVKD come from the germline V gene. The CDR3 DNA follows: TGTGCCACCAGTGACCACCTAGCGGGAGCAGCAGATACGCAGTATTTT. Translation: CATSDHLAGAADTQYF.

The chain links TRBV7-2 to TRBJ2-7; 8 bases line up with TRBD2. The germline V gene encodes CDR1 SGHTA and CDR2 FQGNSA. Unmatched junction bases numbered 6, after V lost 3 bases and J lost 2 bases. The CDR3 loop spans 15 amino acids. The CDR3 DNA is TGTGCCAGCAGCTTCGATCCGGGACTAGCCTACGAGCAGTACTTC. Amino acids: CASSFDPGLAYEQYF.